This T cell receptor (beta chain) comes out of a study of blood T cell repertoires in COVID-19. Overall study context: Italy, Spain and the United States were the sources of the convalescent and acute COVID-19 samples.

CDR3 length: 14 residues. CDR1 is MNHEY, CDR2 SVGAGI, per germline. Trimming cost V 6 bases and J 2 bases, with 10 bases left between them. The data were produced by immunoSEQ multiplex PCR, yet TCRdb's version contains in-frame clones alone and is incomplete. The profile shows approximately 150,000 clones, around 87% of them singletons. The gene calls are TRBV6-5 and TRBJ1-4; D gene ambiguous. The TCR comes from a man aged 45-60 years who had recovered from COVID-19. Material for sequencing was peripheral blood. The CDR3 is CASSANPTNEKLFF. The CDR3 nucleotides are TGTGCCAGCAGCGCTAACCCCACTAATGAAAAACTGTTTTTT.